A selection of T cell receptor beta chains follows, all from one sample in a study of follicular helper T cells after annual influenza vaccination. Produced via immunoSEQ multiplex PCR; TCRdb's table is partial and in-frame only. The sample lists approximately 10,000 clones, 80% occurring once. This sample comprised CXCR5+ CD38- circulating T follicular helper cells from blood, obtained on the day of influenza vaccination. The receptors were gathered from an adult who received the influenza vaccine. Both conserved end residues are part of each CDR3. Fields, in order: CDR3 protein, CDR3 DNA, clone size, V gene, J gene, D gene. D genes are given only for firm matches. Some rows have no size entry. The others give once, few or many, or a class for an expanded clone.

CDR3: CASSQTSTGGLTDTQYF; DNA: TGTGCCAGCAGCCAGACCAGTACAGGGGGCTTAACAGATACGCAGTATTTT; size: few; V: TRBV4-2; J: TRBJ2-3; D: TRBD1
CDR3: CASGASYEQYF; DNA: TGTGCCAGTGGAGCAAGCTACGAGCAGTACTTC; size: .; V: TRBV19; J: TRBJ2-7; D: .
CDR3: CASSLADTFYYGYTF; DNA: TGTGCCAGCAGCTTAGCGGATACGTTCTACTATGGCTACACCTTC; size: few; V: TRBV7-9; J: TRBJ1-2; D: .
CDR3: CASSLMRDTEAFF; DNA: TGTGCCAGCAGCTTGATGCGAGACACTGAAGCTTTCTTT; size: .; V: TRBV11-3; J: TRBJ1-1; D: .
CDR3: CASSLQGPNNSPLHF; DNA: TGTGCCAGCAGCCTCCAAGGGCCGAATAATTCACCCCTCCACTTT; size: .; V: TRBV6-5; J: TRBJ1-6; D: .
CDR3: CSVEPGSGGNTIYF; DNA: TGCAGCGTTGAACCAGGGAGTGGGGGAAACACCATATATTTT; size: .; V: TRBV29-1; J: TRBJ1-3; D: .
CDR3: CASSSYNLEETQYF; DNA: TGTGCCAGCAGCTCGTACAACTTAGAAGAGACCCAGTACTTC; size: .; V: TRBV14; J: TRBJ2-5; D: .
CDR3: CASSAGQGGKNIQYF; DNA: TGTGCCAGCAGCGCCGGACAGGGAGGTAAAAACATTCAGTACTTC; size: .; V: TRBV6-1; J: TRBJ2-4; D: TRBD1
CDR3: CASSVGLGATNEKLFF; DNA: TGTGCCAGCAGCGTAGGCTTGGGTGCAACTAATGAAAAACTGTTTTTT; size: .; V: TRBV9; J: TRBJ1-4; D: .
CDR3: CASSVQAGRRGYTF; DNA: TGTGCCAGCAGCGTACAGGCAGGGAGGCGTGGCTACACCTTC; size: few; V: TRBV9; J: TRBJ1-2; D: .